The following is a TCR beta chain sequence with its context. What it recognizes is unknown. The ends lost 6 bases at V and 6 bases at J; junction bases unmatched: 6. The CDR3 has 14 amino acids. Making use of molecular barcodes, quantitative 5'-RACE generated TCR beta libraries. Via MiXCR, TCRdb re-called the 5' RACE reads, giving one row per CDR3 protein. Of about 700,000 distinct CDR3 sequences listed, around 20% were seen once; the top ten hold 19%. The entry originates in a study of CD8 T cells in ankylosing spondylitis. Study-wide results and limits: Before this, some motif variants had been reported in reactive arthritis synovial fluid and blood. Reportedly, matched ankylosing spondylitis synovial fluid was significantly enriched for disease-linked clones. Among TCR beta sequences, a motif of eight highly homologous variants appeared characteristic of ankylosing spondylitis blood. Disease-linked clones bore a CD8+ phenotype and were relatively rare in peripheral blood.

Sequenced sample: blood, either unsorted or a sorted T cell fraction (not recorded which). The receptor comes from a male donor with ankylosing spondylitis. The J gene is TRBJ2-3, the V gene TRBV12-3 or TRBV12-4; 10 bases align to TRBD1. In DNA form, the CDR3 reads TGTGCCAGCAGCCATCGGACAGGGGGGGATACGCAGTATTTT. Its translation is CASSHRTGGDTQYF.